Sequencing of this T cell receptor (beta chain) was carried out in a study of T cell responses to AZD1222 COVID-19 vaccine. General study points: Unmutated variant regions reportedly attract nearly half of all spike-specific TCRs. Just a handful of people given AZD1222 tested seropositive at baseline.

TCRdb keeps only in-frame clones here, not all; method: immunoSEQ multiplex PCR. The repertoire holds 100,000 to 130,000 clones, with 80% to 95% as singletons. Comment on this clone: What it binds is not known.

Germline lookup yields CDR1 SNHLY and CDR2 FYNNEI. Trimming cost V 3 bases and J 5 bases, with 2 bases left between them. CDR3 size: 10 residues. The analysis combined second doses at about 4 or about 12 weeks. V usage is TRBV2 and J usage is TRBJ2-7; D not certain. The material sequenced was peripheral blood, taken 28 days after the second AZD1222 dose. This sequence originates from an adult who received the AZD1222 COVID-19 vaccine. CDR3 nucleotide sequence: TGTGCCAGCAGTGAGAACGAGCAGTACTTC. Translated, it gives CASSENEQYF. Using reference TRBV2 and TRBJ2-7 for the parts outside the CDR3, the full variable domain is EPEVTQTPSHQVTQMGQEVILRCVPISNHLYFYWYRQILGQKVEFLVSFYNNEISEKSEIFDDQFSVERPDGSNFTLKIRSTKLEDSAMYFCASSENEQYFGPGTRLTVT.